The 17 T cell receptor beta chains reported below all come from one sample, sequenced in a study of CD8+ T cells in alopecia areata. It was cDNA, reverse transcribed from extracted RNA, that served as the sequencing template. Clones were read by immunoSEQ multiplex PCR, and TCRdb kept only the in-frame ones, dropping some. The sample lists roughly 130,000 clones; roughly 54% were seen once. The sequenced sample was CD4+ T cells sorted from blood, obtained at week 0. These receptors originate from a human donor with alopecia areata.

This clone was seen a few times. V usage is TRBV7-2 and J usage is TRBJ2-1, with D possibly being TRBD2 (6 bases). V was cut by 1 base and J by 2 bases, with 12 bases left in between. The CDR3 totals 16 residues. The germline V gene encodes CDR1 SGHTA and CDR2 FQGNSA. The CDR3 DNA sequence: TGTGCCAGCAGCTTAGTCGGCGGGACTGCCTACAATGAGCAGTTCTTC. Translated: CASSLVGGTAYNEQFF.

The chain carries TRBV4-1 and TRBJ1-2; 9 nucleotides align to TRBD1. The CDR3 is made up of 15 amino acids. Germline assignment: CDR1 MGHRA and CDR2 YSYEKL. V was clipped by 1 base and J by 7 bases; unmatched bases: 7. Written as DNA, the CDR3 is TGCGCCAGCAGCCAAGTGATACAGGGGGCGGGTGGCTACACCTTC. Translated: CASSQVIQGAGGYTF.

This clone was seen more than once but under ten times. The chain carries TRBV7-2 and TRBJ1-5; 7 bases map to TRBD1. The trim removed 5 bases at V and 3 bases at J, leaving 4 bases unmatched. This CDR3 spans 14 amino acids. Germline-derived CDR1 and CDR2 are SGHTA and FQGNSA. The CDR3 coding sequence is TGTGCCAGCAGCCAGGACAGGTCCAATCAGCCCCAGCATTTT. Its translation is CASSQDRSNQPQHF. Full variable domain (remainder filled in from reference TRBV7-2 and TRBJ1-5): GAGVSQSPSNKVTEKGKDVELRCDPISGHTALYWYRQSLGQGLEFLIYFQGNSAPDKSGLPSDRFSAERTGGSVSTLTIQRTQQEDSAVYLCASSQDRSNQPQHFGDGTRLSIL.

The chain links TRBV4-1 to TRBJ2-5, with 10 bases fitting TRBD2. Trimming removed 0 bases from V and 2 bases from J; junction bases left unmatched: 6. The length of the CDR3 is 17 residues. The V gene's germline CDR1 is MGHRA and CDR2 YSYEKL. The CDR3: CASSQEKREGGQETQYF. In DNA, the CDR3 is TGCGCCAGCAGCCAAGAGAAGCGGGAGGGGGGGCAAGAGACCCAGTACTTC.

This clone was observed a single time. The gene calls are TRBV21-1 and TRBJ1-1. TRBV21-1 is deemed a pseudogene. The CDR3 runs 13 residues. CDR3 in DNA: TGTGCCAGCCTGAAGGGGGGCTGTACTGAAGCTTTCTTT. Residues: CASLKGGCTEAFF.

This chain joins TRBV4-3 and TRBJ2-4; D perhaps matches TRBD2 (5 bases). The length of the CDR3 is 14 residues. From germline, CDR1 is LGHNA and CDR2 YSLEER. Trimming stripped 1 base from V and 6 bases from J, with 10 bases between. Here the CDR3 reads CASSQAGELNIQYF. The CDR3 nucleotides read TGCGCCAGCAGCCAAGCCGGGGAATTAAACATTCAGTACTTC.

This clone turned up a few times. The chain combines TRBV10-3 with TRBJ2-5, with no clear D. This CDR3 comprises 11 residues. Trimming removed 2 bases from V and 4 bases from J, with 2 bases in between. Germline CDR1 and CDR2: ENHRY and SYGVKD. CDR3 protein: CAISEAETQYF. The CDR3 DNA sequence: TGTGCCATCAGTGAGGCAGAGACCCAGTACTTC.

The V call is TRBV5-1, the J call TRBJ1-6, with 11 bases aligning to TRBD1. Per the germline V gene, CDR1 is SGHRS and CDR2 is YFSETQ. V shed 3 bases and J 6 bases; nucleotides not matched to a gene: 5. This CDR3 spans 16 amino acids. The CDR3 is CASSSGQGATNSPLHF. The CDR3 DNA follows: TGCGCCAGCAGCTCCGGACAGGGGGCGACTAATTCACCCCTCCACTTT.

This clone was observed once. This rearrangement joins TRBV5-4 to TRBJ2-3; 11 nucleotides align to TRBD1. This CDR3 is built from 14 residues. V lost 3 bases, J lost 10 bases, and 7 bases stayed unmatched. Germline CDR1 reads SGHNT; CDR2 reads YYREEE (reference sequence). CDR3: CASSSGQGVPAQYF. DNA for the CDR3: TGTGCCAGCAGCTCGGGACAGGGGGTCCCGGCGCAGTATTTT.

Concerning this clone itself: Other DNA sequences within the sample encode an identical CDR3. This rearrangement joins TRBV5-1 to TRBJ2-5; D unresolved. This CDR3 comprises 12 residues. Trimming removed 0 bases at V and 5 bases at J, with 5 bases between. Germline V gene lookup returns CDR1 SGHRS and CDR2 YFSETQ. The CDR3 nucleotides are TGCGCCAGCAGCTTGGACGGGGAGACCCAGTACTTC. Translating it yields CASSLDGETQYF. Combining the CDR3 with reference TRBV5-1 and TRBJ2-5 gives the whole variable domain KAGVTQTPRYLIKTRGQQVTLSCSPISGHRSVSWYQQTPGQGLQFLFEYFSETQRNKGNFPGRFSGRQFSNSRSEMNVSTLELGDSALYLCASSLDGETQYFGPGTRLLVL.

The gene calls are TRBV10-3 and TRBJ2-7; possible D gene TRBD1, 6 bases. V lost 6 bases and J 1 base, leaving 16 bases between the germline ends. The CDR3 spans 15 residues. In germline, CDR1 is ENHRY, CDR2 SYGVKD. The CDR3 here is CAISAGTLWSYEQYF. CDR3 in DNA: TGTGCCATCAGCGCCGGGACATTGTGGTCCTACGAGCAGTACTTC.

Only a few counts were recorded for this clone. The CDR3 sequence is CASSVGDLEGETQYF. The DNA for the CDR3 is TGTGCCAGCAGCGTAGGAGACCTGGAGGGAGAGACCCAGTACTTC. The chain employs TRBV9 and TRBJ2-5; a weak D match, TRBD2 (6 bases). The CDR3 has 15 amino acids. The germline CDR1 and CDR2 sequences are SGDLS and YYNGEE. Trimming removed 0 bases at V and 4 bases at J, with 13 bases between.

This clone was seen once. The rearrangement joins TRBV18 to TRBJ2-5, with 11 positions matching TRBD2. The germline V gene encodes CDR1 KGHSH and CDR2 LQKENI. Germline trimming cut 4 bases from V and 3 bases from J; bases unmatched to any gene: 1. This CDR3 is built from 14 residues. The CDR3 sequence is CASSLGLAEETQYF. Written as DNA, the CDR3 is TGTGCCAGCTCACTGGGACTAGCGGAAGAGACCCAGTACTTC.

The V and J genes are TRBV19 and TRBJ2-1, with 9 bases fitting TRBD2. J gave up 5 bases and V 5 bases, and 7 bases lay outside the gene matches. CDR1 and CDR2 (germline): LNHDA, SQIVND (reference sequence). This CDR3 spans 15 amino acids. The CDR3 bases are TGTGCCAGTAGTGCCGAAGGGACTAGCAACAATGAGCAGTTCTTC. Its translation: CASSAEGTSNNEQFF. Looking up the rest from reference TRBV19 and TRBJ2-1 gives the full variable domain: DGGITQSPKYLFRKEGQNVTLSCEQNLNHDAMYWYRQDPGQGLRLIYYSQIVNDFQKGDIAEGYSVSREKKESFPLTVTSAQKNPTAFYLCASSAEGTSNNEQFFGPGTRLTVL.

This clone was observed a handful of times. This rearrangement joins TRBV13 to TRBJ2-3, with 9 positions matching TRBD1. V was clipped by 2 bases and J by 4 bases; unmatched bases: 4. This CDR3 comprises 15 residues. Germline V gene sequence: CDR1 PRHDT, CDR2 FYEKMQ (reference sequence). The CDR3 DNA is TGTGCCAGCAGCTTATCAACAGGGGGCGCAGATACGCAGTATTTT. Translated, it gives CASSLSTGGADTQYF.

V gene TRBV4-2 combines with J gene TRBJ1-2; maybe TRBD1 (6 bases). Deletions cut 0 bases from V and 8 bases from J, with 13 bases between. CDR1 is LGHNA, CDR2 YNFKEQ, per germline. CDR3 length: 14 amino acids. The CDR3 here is CASSQDNREGGYTF. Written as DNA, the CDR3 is TGTGCCAGCAGCCAAGATAACAGGGAGGGCGGCTACACCTTC.

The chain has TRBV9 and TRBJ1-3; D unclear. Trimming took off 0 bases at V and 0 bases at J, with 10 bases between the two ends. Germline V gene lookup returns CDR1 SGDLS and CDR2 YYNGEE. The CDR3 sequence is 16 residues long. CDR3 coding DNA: TGTGCCAGCAGCGTAGATGCCTCACCCTCTGGAAACACCATATATTTT. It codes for CASSVDASPSGNTIYF.